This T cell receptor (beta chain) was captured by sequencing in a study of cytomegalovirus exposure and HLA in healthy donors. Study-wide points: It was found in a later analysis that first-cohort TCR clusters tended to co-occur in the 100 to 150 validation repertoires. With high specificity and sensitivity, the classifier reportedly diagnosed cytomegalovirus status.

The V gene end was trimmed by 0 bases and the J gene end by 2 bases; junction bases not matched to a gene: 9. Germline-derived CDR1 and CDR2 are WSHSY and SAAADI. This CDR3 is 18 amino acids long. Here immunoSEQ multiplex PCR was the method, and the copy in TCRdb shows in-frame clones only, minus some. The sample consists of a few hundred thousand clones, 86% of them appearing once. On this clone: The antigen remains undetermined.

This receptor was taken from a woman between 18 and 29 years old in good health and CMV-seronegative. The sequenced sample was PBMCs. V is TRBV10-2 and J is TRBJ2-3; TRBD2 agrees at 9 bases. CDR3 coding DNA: TGCGCCAGCAGTGAGTCGGTTGGGACTAGCAAGATCACAGATACGCAGTATTTT. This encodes CASSESVGTSKITDTQYF.